The 10 T cell receptor beta chains listed next were all sequenced from one sample in a study of cytomegalovirus exposure and HLA in healthy donors. PCR was performed using 60 Vbeta and 13 Jbeta primers. Here immunoSEQ multiplex PCR was the method, and the copy in TCRdb shows in-frame clones only, minus some. The sample records some 99,000 clones, 76% being singletons. Sequencing used PBMCs. These receptors came from a woman aged 45-65 years in good health and CMV-seropositive.

The chain links TRBV4-2 to TRBJ2-7; 7 bases are shared with TRBD2. CDR1 is LGHNA and CDR2 is YNFKEQ in the germline V gene. There are 15 residues in the CDR3. Unmatched junction bases numbered 6, after V lost 1 base and J lost 3 bases. The CDR3, as DNA: TGTGCCAGCAGCCAAGGTCCCGGGACTATCTACGAGCAGTACTTC. Translating it yields CASSQGPGTIYEQYF.

J is TRBJ1-2 and V is TRBV7-2, with D maybe TRBD1 (6 bases). Germline V gene data show CDR1 as SGHTA and CDR2 as FQGNSA. The CDR3 covers 14 residues. Trimming removed 5 bases at V and 5 bases at J, with 15 bases between. The CDR3 DNA reads TGTGCCAGCAGCCCGCGGGGGCTGAAGTATGGCTACACCTTC. It encodes CASSPRGLKYGYTF.

The chain has TRBV6-4 and TRBJ2-3; 8 bases fit TRBD2. Germline V gene lookup returns CDR1 MRHNA and CDR2 SNTAGT. Losses at the gene ends were 6 bases for V and 3 bases for J; bases not matched to a gene: 5. The CDR3 totals 14 residues. The CDR3 DNA sequence: TGTGCCAGCAGCGTCAGCGGGGGAACAGATACGCAGTATTTT. Translating it yields CASSVSGGTDTQYF.

This chain's CDR3 is CASSPGARGSTEAFF. As DNA, the CDR3 is TGTGCCAGCTCACCAGGGGCCCGTGGGTCCACTGAAGCTTTCTTT. This chain connects TRBV18 to TRBJ1-1; a weak D match, TRBD1 (5 bases). V was clipped by 2 bases and J by 4 bases, with 14 bases between them. CDR1 KGHSH and CDR2 LQKENI come from the germline V gene. The CDR3 spans 15 residues.

Note on this clone: A junction end diverges from the germline sequence, so it may reflect a read error. The chain recombines TRBV5-6 with TRBJ2-7; TRBD1 aligns across 12 bases. This CDR3 region has 19 residues. Germline V gene lookup returns CDR1 SGHDT and CDR2 YYEEEE. This CDR3 is CASSPGTGGRDPRPYEQHF. The DNA for the CDR3 is TGTGCCAGCAGCCCCGGGACAGGGGGCCGCGACCCCCGACCCTACGAGCAGCACTTC.

In the case of this clone: The sample has other DNA sequences that encode this CDR3 too. The genes are TRBV10-2 and TRBJ2-7; 9 bases map to TRBD2. Germline values: CDR1 WSHSY, CDR2 SAAADI. V lost 5 bases and J lost 7; bases outside the gene matches: 9. The CDR3 is 14 residues long. CDR3: CASSPLAGGLEQYF. In DNA form, the CDR3 reads TGCGCCAGCAGTCCACTGGCGGGGGGGCTTGAGCAGTACTTC.

This clone appeared a single time. The J gene is TRBJ2-1, the V gene TRBV2; 9 bases agree with TRBD2. CDR1 is SNHLY, CDR2 FYNNEI, per germline. The V segment lost 1 base and the J segment 8 bases; nucleotides outside the gene matches: 6. The CDR3 extends over 15 amino acids. The CDR3 DNA is TGTGCCAGCAGTGAAGGCGGGGGGGCCGAGGATGAGCAGTTCTTC. It is translated as CASSEGGGAEDEQFF.

CDR3 protein: CASSPQRGSYNEQFF. CDR3 sequence (DNA): TGTGCCAGCAGTCCGCAGCGAGGCTCCTACAATGAGCAGTTCTTC. The V call is TRBV27, the J call TRBJ2-1; D is ambiguous. CDR3 length: 15 residues. Trimming removed 5 bases at V and 0 bases at J, with 11 bases between. Germline CDR1 MNHEY, CDR2 SMNVEV (reference sequence).

The chain carries TRBV9 and TRBJ2-1; TRBD2 matches 12 bases. The CDR3 length is 15 residues. CDR1 is SGDLS and CDR2 is YYNGEE in the germline V gene. V trimming: 4 bases; J trimming: 4 bases; junction bases outside the gene matches: 3. CDR3 residues: CASSSGTSGYNEQFF. The CDR3 bases are TGTGCCAGCAGCTCCGGGACTAGCGGGTACAATGAGCAGTTCTTC.

There are a few counts of this clone. The chain couples TRBV6-5 to TRBJ2-1, with unresolved D. Per germline, CDR1 MNHEY and CDR2 SVGAGI. The length of the CDR3 is 12 residues. The V end lost 1 base, the J end lost 10 bases, and 8 bases lay between the germline ends. DNA of the CDR3: TGTGCCAGCAGTTACTTTTCCGGGGAGCAGTTCTTC. Residues: CASSYFSGEQFF.